This TCR beta chain was recorded in a study of vaccination and CD4 T cells after COVID-19. Treatment specified: approximately 9-day PBMC culture with coronavirus spike peptide pools or control peptides (ViraFEST assay). This clonotype was picked up a small number of times. Its specificity is unknown. Cultured CD4+ T cells had their DNA profiled by the Oncomine TCR Beta short-read assay. Genomic DNA was drawn out of CD4+ T cells grown in culture. MiXCR, applied by TCRdb to the PCR reads, yields one record per CDR3 protein. The table lists fewer than 20,000 distinct CDR3 sequences, roughly 47% of them singletons. Material for sequencing was CD4+ T cells from blood, cultured in vitro. This receptor was obtained from a human donor who had recovered from COVID-19.

The CDR3, as DNA: TGCAGTGCTAGAGATGTAACATTAGGGACCCAGTACTTC. Translating gives CSARDVTLGTQYF. V and J are TRBV20-1 and TRBJ2-5; D remains unclear. The V gene lost 0 bases and the J gene lost 7 bases, with 12 bases spanning the gap. The CDR3 is 13 amino acids. Germline CDR1 and CDR2: DFQATT and SNEGSKA (reference sequence).